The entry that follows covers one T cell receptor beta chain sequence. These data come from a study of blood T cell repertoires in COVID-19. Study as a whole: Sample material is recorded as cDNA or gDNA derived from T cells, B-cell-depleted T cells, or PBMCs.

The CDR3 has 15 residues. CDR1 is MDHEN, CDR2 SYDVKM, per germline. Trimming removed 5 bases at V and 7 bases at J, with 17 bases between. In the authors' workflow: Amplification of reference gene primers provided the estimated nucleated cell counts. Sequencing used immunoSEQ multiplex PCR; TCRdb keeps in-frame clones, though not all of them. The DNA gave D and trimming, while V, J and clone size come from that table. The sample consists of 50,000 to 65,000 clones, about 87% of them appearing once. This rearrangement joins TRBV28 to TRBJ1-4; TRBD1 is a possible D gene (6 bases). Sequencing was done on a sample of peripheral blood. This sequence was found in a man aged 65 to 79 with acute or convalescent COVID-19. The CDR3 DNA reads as TGTGCCAGCAGTACCAACAGGGCGAGGAGTGAAAAACTGTTTTTT. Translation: CASSTNRARSEKLFF.